The next 18 T cell receptor beta chains were all read from a single sample in a study of blood T cell repertoires in COVID-19. TCRdb keeps only in-frame clones here, not all; method: immunoSEQ multiplex PCR. Here the sample spans under 300,000 clones, 86% being singletons. The sample taken for sequencing was peripheral blood. The receptor source for this set is a man aged 55 to 70 with acute or convalescent COVID-19.

The gene calls are TRBV6-6 and TRBJ2-7; 10 bases are a match to TRBD1. Germline-derived CDR1 and CDR2 are MNHNY and SVGAGI (reference sequence). This CDR3 has 14 amino acids. J was trimmed by 2 bases and V by 4 bases; bases with no gene match: 2. The CDR3 coding sequence is TGTGCCAGCAGTTCTGGACAGGGGGCCTACGAGCAGTACTTC. This codes for CASSSGQGAYEQYF.

The chain has TRBV9 and TRBJ2-2; 10 nucleotides line up with TRBD2. Germline assignment: CDR1 SGDLS and CDR2 YYNGEE. The CDR3 has 16 amino acids. Losses at the gene ends were 5 bases for V and 0 bases for J; bases not matched to a gene: 4. In DNA form, the CDR3 reads TGTGCCAGCAGTTTACTAGCGGGGACGAACACCGGGGAGCTGTTTTTT. This codes for CASSLLAGTNTGELFF.

The rearrangement joins TRBV24-1 to TRBJ2-1; 11 nucleotides agree with TRBD2. V was clipped by 5 bases and J by 8 bases; unmatched bases: 10. CDR1 and CDR2 (germline): KGHDR, SFDVKD. The CDR3 spans 16 residues. CDR3 DNA: TGTGCCACCAGTGCTCCTCTAGCGGGAGGTAGTGATGAGCAGTTCTTC. This sequence encodes CATSAPLAGGSDEQFF.

The chain links TRBV14 to TRBJ1-3; 7 bases align to TRBD1. Trimming cost V 4 bases and J 1 base; bases outside gene matches: 4. This CDR3 region has 15 residues. Germline V gene sequence: CDR1 SGHDN, CDR2 FVKESK. CDR3 sequence reads: CASSPQGFSGNTIYF. CDR3 sequence (DNA): TGTGCCAGCAGCCCACAGGGGTTTTCTGGAAACACCATATATTTT.

The chain carries TRBV19 and TRBJ1-4; TRBD1 matches at 8 bases. V trimming: 6 bases; J trimming: 0 bases; junction bases outside the gene matches: 3. There are 15 residues in the CDR3. Germline V gene sequence: CDR1 LNHDA, CDR2 SQIVND (reference sequence). DNA for the CDR3: TGTGCCAGTAGCCCGGACAGGGCAACTAATGAAAAACTGTTTTTT. Translating gives CASSPDRATNEKLFF.

This sequence joins TRBV9 and TRBJ2-1, with 9 bases aligning to TRBD2. There are 19 residues in the CDR3. Germline trimming cut 0 bases from V and 5 bases from J; bases unmatched to any gene: 15. Per the germline V gene, CDR1 is SGDLS and CDR2 is YYNGEE. CDR3 region: CASSVAGASGESFNNEQFF. In DNA form, the CDR3 reads TGTGCCAGCAGCGTAGCTGGGGCTAGCGGGGAAAGTTTTAACAATGAGCAGTTCTTC.

The rearrangement joins TRBV11-2 to TRBJ2-7, with 7 bases matching TRBD2. The CDR3 has 16 amino acids. Germline CDR1 and CDR2: SGHAT and FQNNGV. V dropped 0 bases and J dropped 5; count of bases not matched to a gene: 10. DNA for the CDR3: TGTGCCAGCAGCTTAGATCCGAGCGGGAATTTCCACGAGCAGTACTTC. This gives the protein CASSLDPSGNFHEQYF.

V gene TRBV7-9 combines with J gene TRBJ2-5, with 7 bases matching TRBD2. Germline CDR1 and CDR2: SEHNR and FQNEAQ (reference sequence). The CDR3 has 14 amino acids. V gave up 5 bases and J gave up 4 bases; unmatched junction bases: 7. CDR3 protein: CASSPRLAGETQYF. The CDR3 DNA sequence: TGTGCCAGCAGCCCAAGACTAGCTGGAGAGACCCAGTACTTC. Using reference TRBV7-9 and TRBJ2-5 for the parts outside the CDR3, the full variable domain is DTGVSQNPRHKITKRGQNVTFRCDPISEHNRLYWYRQTLGQGPEFLTYFQNEAQLEKSRLLSDRFSAERPKGSFSTLEIQRTEQGDSAMYLCASSPRLAGETQYFGPGTRLLVL.

The chain combines TRBV19 with TRBJ2-1; 9 bases agree with TRBD2. The V and J ends lost 10 bases and 6 bases, in that order; junction bases with no gene match: 7. The CDR3 is 13 amino acids. From germline, CDR1 is LNHDA and CDR2 SQIVND (reference sequence). The DNA for the CDR3 is TGTGCCACCTACTCGGGACTAGCCAATGAGCAGTTCTTC. It translates to CATYSGLANEQFF.

This chain's CDR3 is CASSLRRGEQYF. The CDR3 nucleotides read TGTGCCAGCAGCTTACGACGGGGTGAGCAGTACTTC. J is TRBJ2-7 and V is TRBV7-9; possible D gene TRBD2, 5 bases. CDR1 is SEHNR and CDR2 is FQNEAQ in the germline V gene (reference sequence). This CDR3 has 12 amino acids. V was shortened by 2 bases and J by 7 bases, with 9 bases between the two germline ends.

The V gene is TRBV6-6, the J gene TRBJ1-2, with 7 bases fitting TRBD1. With 0 bases clipped from V and 4 bases from J, the junction kept 5 bases outside the gene matches. This CDR3 comprises 15 residues. Germline assignment: CDR1 MNHNY and CDR2 SVGAGI (reference sequence). The CDR3 coding sequence is TGTGCCAGCAGTTACTCGGCAGGGGGTTTCTATGGCTACACCTTC. This sequence encodes CASSYSAGGFYGYTF.

The rearrangement joins TRBV12-3 or TRBV12-4 to TRBJ1-2, with D tentatively TRBD1 (6 bases). This CDR3 is built from 12 residues. V dropped 3 bases and J dropped 8 bases, with 10 bases sitting between them. The CDR3 DNA follows: TGTGCCAGCAGTTTGTGGGGGGGCGGCTACACCTTC. It specifies CASSLWGGGYTF.

The gene calls are TRBV18 and TRBJ2-7; TRBD2 matches 10 bases. The CDR3 loop spans 16 amino acids. J was trimmed by 4 bases and V by 3 bases; bases with no gene match: 9. Germline V gene data show CDR1 as KGHSH and CDR2 as LQKENI. CDR3 amino acids: CASSPSSGSAGYEQYF. The CDR3 DNA sequence: TGTGCCAGCTCACCCTCTAGCGGGAGTGCAGGATACGAGCAGTACTTC.

This clone was found once. The chain recombines TRBV10-3 with TRBJ2-7; TRBD1 aligns across 8 bases. CDR1 is ENHRY and CDR2 is SYGVKD in the germline V gene. The CDR3 is made up of 14 amino acids. J gave up 5 bases and V 3 bases, and 6 bases lay outside the gene matches. CDR3 DNA sequence: TGTGCCATCAGTGAAAGGACAGGGTCCCACGAGCAGTACTTC. Its translation is CAISERTGSHEQYF.

This chain uses TRBV2 with TRBJ2-7, with D maybe TRBD1 (5 bases). The length of the CDR3 is 14 residues. The V gene's germline CDR1 is SNHLY and CDR2 FYNNEI. Trimming took off 1 base at V and 6 bases at J, with 13 bases between the two ends. The CDR3 is CASSEGQGISEQYF. CDR3 sequence (DNA): TGTGCCAGCAGTGAAGGGCAGGGCATAAGCGAGCAGTACTTC. Combining the CDR3 with reference TRBV2 and TRBJ2-7 gives the whole variable domain EPEVTQTPSHQVTQMGQEVILRCVPISNHLYFYWYRQILGQKVEFLVSFYNNEISEKSEIFDDQFSVERPDGSNFTLKIRSTKLEDSAMYFCASSEGQGISEQYFGPGTRLTVT.

The J gene is TRBJ1-4, the V gene TRBV18; D is undetermined. CDR3 length: 18 residues. The germline V gene has CDR1 KGHSH and CDR2 LQKENI. The V end lost 1 base, the J end lost 0 bases, and 15 bases lay between the germline ends. The CDR3 coding sequence is TGTGCCAGCTCACCACTGAGTGGGCACAAAGCAACTAATGAAAAACTGTTTTTT. Translated, it gives CASSPLSGHKATNEKLFF.

This clone has only one observation. The junction differs from germline at one of its ends, possibly a read error. The J gene is TRBJ2-2, the V gene TRBV7-7; 8 bases fit TRBD2. Germline CDR1 SSHAT, CDR2 FNYEAQ (reference sequence). The CDR3 extends over 14 amino acids. CDR3 amino acids: CASRSGRNTGELFF. Here the CDR3 DNA reads TGTGCTAGCAGGAGCGGGAGGAACACCGGGGAGCTGTTTTTT.

The chain couples TRBV6-5 to TRBJ2-1; TRBD2 is a possible D gene (5 bases). The length of the CDR3 is 14 residues. The germline gives CDR1 MNHEY, CDR2 SVGAGI. The V end was cut by 6 bases, the J end by 3 bases, with 12 bases between. The DNA of the CDR3 is TGTGCCAGCAGCCGAGACTACCTCTACAATGAGCAGTTCTTC. Residues: CASSRDYLYNEQFF.